The TCR beta chain under discussion was sequenced for a study of CD8 T cells in ankylosing spondylitis. Study-wide results and limits: According to the report, clones linked to the disease were significantly enriched in matched synovial fluid samples taken from ankylosing spondylitis patients. Seemingly characteristic of ankylosing spondylitis blood was a TCR beta motif consisting of about 8 highly homologous variants.

V shed 4 bases and J 2 bases; nucleotides not matched to a gene: 6. The CDR3 consists of 15 residues. Germline assignment: CDR1 LGHNA and CDR2 YNFKEQ. This clonotype was recorded a few times. No antigen is known for it. TCRdb fed the 5' RACE reads into MiXCR, producing one record per CDR3 protein. The sample consists of over 700,000 distinct CDR3 sequences, roughly 20% of them appearing once. The chain links TRBV4-2 to TRBJ1-2; 8 bases fit TRBD1. This clonotype was obtained from a male donor with ankylosing spondylitis. Sequenced material: blood, either unsorted or a sorted T cell fraction (not recorded which). The CDR3 sequence: CASSPPGQVNYGYTF. The CDR3 coding sequence is TGTGCCAGCAGCCCCCCGGGACAGGTGAACTATGGCTACACCTTC.